This T cell receptor (beta chain) emerged from a study of early T cells in non-severe SARS-CoV-2 infection (TCRdb year 2021). General notes on the study: Bulk RNA from unsorted whole blood was used for TCR sequencing, so alpha and beta chains could not be paired. What the research found in general, with its limitations: Matching against VDJdb was skewed toward anti-spike CD8 responses, likely underestimated virus-specific expansions, and missed private and CD4 specificities.

As concerns this clonotype: Its antigen has not been determined. Base quality data are lacking; no much larger clone is found one base away.

The library was generated by 5' RACE. Sequencing instrument: NextSeq 500. In the TCR library protocol, unique molecular identifiers were attached to individual cDNA molecules to correct for PCR bias and sequencing error. TCR alpha and beta chains were both sequenced, and the abundances of alpha and beta sequences in each sample were closely correlated with each other. In the authors' own workflow: Decombinator V4 was used to perform V gene, J gene and CDR3 annotation of TCR sequences. TCRs were defined as expanded if a significant change between any two time points was detected under a Poisson model with p below 0.0001. TCR abundances were normalised to the total number of TCRs sequenced per sample and were expressed as counts per million. TRAV1-2 paired with TRAJ12, TRAJ20 or TRAJ33 defined MAIT TCRs, while TRAV10 paired with TRAJ18 defined iNKT TCRs. VDJdb, accessed on 1 November 2021, was searched for TCRs annotated for CMV, EBV and SARS-CoV-2, and TCRs annotated for more than one antigen were excluded. The public reads were run again by TCRdb, first through fastp at Q25 and then through MiXCR, and only productive beta chains were kept. Rows merge per CDR3 protein into single entries with the most common DNA and genes. In this record, the V and J calls reflect TCRdb's handling and not the investigators' own analysis. Across this sample there are 55,000 to 70,000 distinct CDR3 sequences, with 8.5% to 10% seen only once. The ten largest clones add up to 8% to 9% of the sample.

Based on the germline V gene, the CDR1 and CDR2 sequences are SNHLY and FYNNEI. The CDR3 runs 15 residues from the cysteine to the phenylalanine. The kept DNA is CDR3 alone, 45 bases in frame from the first base. Relative to germline, V is 4 bases shorter and J is 2 bases shorter, with 9 bases between their ends. Set within a cohort of healthcare workers in London, UK, this nested case-control study involved weekly PCR testing of nasopharyngeal swabs along with blood sampling. Healthcare workers were recruited during the week of the UK lockdown, between 23 and 31 March 2020, and followed weekly for up to roughly 16 weeks.

Sequencing input: whole blood. This clonotype originated in an adult who was a healthcare worker with PCR-confirmed SARS-CoV-2 infection or an uninfected control (not recorded which). The chain links TRBV2 with TRBJ2-6; the D gene is possibly TRBD2, with 5 bases matching. In nucleotides, the sequence is TGTGCCAGCAGTGGGCGAGGGACTGGGGCCAACGTCCTGACTTTC. It is translated as CASSGRGTGANVLTF.